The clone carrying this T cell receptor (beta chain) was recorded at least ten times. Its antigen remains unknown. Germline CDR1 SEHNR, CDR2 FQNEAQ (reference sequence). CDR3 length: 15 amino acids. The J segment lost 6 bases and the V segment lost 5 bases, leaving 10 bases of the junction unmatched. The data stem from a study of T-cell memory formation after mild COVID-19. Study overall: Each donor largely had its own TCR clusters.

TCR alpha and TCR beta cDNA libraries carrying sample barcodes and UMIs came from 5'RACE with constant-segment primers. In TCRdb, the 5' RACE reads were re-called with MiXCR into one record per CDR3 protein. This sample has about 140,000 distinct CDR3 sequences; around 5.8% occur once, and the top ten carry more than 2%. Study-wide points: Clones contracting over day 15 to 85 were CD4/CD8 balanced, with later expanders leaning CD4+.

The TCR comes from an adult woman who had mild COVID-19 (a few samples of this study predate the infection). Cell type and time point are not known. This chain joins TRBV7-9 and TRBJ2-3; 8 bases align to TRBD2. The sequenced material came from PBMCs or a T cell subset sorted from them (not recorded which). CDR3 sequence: CASSPGLVVPDTQYF. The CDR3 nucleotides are TGTGCCAGCAGCCCGGGACTAGTGGTTCCCGATACGCAGTATTTT.